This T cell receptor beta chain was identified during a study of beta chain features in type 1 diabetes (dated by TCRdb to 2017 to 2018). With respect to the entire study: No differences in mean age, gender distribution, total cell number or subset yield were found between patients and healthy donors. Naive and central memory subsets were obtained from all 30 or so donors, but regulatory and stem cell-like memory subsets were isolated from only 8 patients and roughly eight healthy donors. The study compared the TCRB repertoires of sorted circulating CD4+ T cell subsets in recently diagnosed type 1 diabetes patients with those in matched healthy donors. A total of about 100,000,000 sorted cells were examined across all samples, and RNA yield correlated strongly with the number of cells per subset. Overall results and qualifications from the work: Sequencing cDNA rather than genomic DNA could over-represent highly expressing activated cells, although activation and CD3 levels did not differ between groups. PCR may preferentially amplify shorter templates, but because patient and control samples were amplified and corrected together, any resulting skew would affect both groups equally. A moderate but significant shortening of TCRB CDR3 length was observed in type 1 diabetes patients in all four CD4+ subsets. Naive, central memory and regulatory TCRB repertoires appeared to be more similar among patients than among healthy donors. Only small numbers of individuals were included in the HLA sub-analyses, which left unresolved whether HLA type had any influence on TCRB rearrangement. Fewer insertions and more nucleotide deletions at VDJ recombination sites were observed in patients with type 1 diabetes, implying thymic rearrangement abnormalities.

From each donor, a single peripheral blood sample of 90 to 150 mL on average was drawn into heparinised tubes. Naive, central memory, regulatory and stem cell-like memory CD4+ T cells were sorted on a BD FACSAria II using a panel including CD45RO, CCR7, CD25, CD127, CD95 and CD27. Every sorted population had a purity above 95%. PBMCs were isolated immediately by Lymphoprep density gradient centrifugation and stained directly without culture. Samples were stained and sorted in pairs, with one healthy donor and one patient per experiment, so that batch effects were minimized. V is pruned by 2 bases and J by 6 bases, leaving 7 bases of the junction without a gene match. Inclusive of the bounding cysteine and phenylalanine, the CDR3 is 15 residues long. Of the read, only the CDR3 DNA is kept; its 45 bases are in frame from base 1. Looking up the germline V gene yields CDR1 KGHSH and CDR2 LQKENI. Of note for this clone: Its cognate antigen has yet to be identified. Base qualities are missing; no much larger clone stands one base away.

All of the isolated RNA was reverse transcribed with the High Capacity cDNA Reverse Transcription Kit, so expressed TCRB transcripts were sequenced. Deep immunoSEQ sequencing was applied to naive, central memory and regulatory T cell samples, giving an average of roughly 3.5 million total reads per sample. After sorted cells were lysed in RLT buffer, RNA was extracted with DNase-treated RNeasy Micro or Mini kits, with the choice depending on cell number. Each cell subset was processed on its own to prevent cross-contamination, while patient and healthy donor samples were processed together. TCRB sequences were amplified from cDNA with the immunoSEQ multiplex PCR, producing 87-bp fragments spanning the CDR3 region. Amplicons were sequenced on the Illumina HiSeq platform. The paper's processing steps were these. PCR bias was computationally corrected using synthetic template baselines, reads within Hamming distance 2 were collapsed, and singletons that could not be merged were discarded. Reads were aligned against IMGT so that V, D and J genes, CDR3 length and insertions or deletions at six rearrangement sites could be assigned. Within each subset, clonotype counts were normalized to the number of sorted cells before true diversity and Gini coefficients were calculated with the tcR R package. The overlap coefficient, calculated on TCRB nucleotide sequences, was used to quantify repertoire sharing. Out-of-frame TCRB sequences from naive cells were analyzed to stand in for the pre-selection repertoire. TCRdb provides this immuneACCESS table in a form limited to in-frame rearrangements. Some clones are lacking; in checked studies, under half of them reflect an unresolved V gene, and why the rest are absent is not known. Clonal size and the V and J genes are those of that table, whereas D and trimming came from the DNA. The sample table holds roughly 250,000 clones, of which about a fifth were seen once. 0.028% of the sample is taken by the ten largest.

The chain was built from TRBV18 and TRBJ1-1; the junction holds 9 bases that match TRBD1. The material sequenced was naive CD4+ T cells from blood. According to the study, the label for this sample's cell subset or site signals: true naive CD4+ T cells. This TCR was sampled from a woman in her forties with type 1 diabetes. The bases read TGTGCCAGCTCACCAGGACAGGGGCGGGTGGCTGAAGCTTTCTTT. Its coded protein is CASSPGQGRVAEAFF.